This T cell receptor (beta chain) was found in a study of tumor-infiltrating lymphocytes in primary liver carcinoma (TCRdb year 2017). Concerning the study at large: Surgical resection was performed in China between 2015 and 2016 on about 5 patients with histopathologically diagnosed primary liver carcinoma. For each liver tumor, the study sampled five regions along with adjacent normal tissue and blood, and applied TCRbeta repertoire sequencing, expression microarrays and whole-exome sequencing. The five patients had tumors staged T1-T3 N0M0, with maximum diameters ranging from roughly 4.2 to 10 cm. Samples yielded roughly 3.65 to 7.13 million productive TCRbeta reads; read depth did not differ significantly between tissue types. Of the five patients, three men and two women aged 30 to 69 years, four had hepatocellular carcinoma and one had combined HCC and intrahepatic cholangiocarcinoma. A total of 35 specimens from 5 patients, comprising 25 or so tumor regions, 5 adjacent noncancerous liver tissues and 5 peripheral blood samples, were covered by TCRbeta repertoire sequencing. Technical replicate repertoires showed high reproducibility, with mean shared-clone rates approximately 0.9 and correlation coefficients above 0.95. Points the paper makes about the study in general: Only a few patients were included in the study, and the authors note that the findings should be validated in a larger study. Pairs of tumor regions showed greater repertoire overlap (mean roughly 36%) than tumor-adjacent pairs (approximately 17%) or tumor-blood pairs (approximately 15%), which is consistent with antigen-driven expansion. A significantly larger repertoire fraction was made up by the top 250 clones in tumors than in blood (p = 0.039). Only the TCR beta chain was sequenced, which likely underestimates true repertoire diversity because unpaired alpha chains were not captured. Because the samples were bulk and unsorted, CD4+ and CD8+ T cell repertoires could not be compared.

Worth noting for this clonotype: No antigen is known for it. Since a much larger clone is just one base distant, this may be a read error.

Blood RNA was extracted from unsorted whole blood with TRIzol reagent; germline DNA came from the DNeasy Blood & Tissue kit. Chronic HBV infection was present in the patients, and the patients were treatment-naive at sampling. About 4 milliliters of peripheral blood were collected into K2EDTA tubes before surgery. TCRbeta-specific cDNA was reverse-transcribed from around 500 ng total RNA using a constant-region primer and ProtoScript II reverse transcriptase. The TCRbeta libraries were prepared through three rounds of nested multiplex PCR following a slightly modified ARM-PCR procedure. A final 25-cycle PCR with Deep VentR polymerase added sample barcodes and Illumina adapters. Amplicons of 200-500 bp were gel-purified with a QIAquick gel extraction kit before sequencing. TCRbeta amplicons were sequenced on an Illumina HiSeq 2500 with 250-bp paired-end reads. Regarding the original processing steps: Trimmomatic v0.33 was used to quality-trim the reads, and FLASH v1.2.11 was used to merge paired reads so that full CDR3 sequences could be recovered. MiGEC v1.2.1b assigned V, D and J germline segments to the rearranged TCRbeta sequences. Clonotype statistics and Shannon-Wiener diversity indices were computed with VDJtools v1.0.0. To cut down on sampling bias, every analysis after diversity analysis relied on just the 250 most abundant clonotypes from each sample. The raw public reads went through TCRdb reprocessing: fastp at Q25, MiXCR clone calling, in-frame beta chains kept. Entries that share a CDR3 protein sequence are merged under the most common genes and DNA. The V and J calls come from TCRdb's annotation, not from the publication. The sample data list around 330,000 distinct CDR3 sequences, and over 55% of these were observed just once. The ten biggest clones cover approximately 9% of the sample.

This TCR was sampled from a man in his forties with primary liver carcinoma and hepatitis B virus infection. Sequencing was performed on peripheral blood.

For the CDR3, the sequence is CSVKPRQAYNEQFF. Read as DNA, the sequence is TGCAGCGTTAAGCCAAGACAGGCCTACAATGAGCAGTTCTTC. The rearranged segments are TRBV29-1 and TRBJ2-1; TRBD1 is a weak D gene call, 6 bases matching. CDR1 and CDR2, per the germline V gene, are SQVTM and ANQGSEA. The cysteine opens and the phenylalanine closes a CDR3 of 14 amino acids. This entry keeps only the CDR3 DNA: 42 bases, framed from base 1. Between the V and J ends, shortened by 5 bases and 2 bases respectively, the junction contains 13 bases.